The 18 T cell receptor beta chains below come from one sample, sequenced in a study of PD-1 blockade in mismatch repair-deficient tumors. Profiled with immunoSEQ multiplex PCR; TCRdb holds only in-frame clones, not every one. The sample has some 51,000 clones, over 75% seen once; the top ten hold around 8.1%. The input for sequencing was peripheral blood, taken around 19 weeks after starting pembrolizumab. These TCRs come from an adult with mismatch repair-deficient cancer.

The chain links TRBV7-9 to TRBJ2-5; 10 bases line up with TRBD2. Germline V CDR1 and CDR2: SEHNR, FQNEAQ (reference sequence). The V segment lost 4 bases and the J segment 2 bases; nucleotides outside the gene matches: 4. The CDR3 totals 15 residues. This CDR3 is CASSSTSGAQETQYF. Here the CDR3 DNA reads TGTGCCAGCAGCTCTACTAGCGGGGCACAAGAGACCCAGTACTTC.

The chain has TRBV18 and TRBJ1-1, with 9 bases lining up with TRBD1. Per the germline V gene, CDR1 is KGHSH and CDR2 is LQKENI. The CDR3 length is 15 residues. V dropped 4 bases and J dropped 1; count of bases not matched to a gene: 4. CDR3: CASSRLDRGNTEAFF. DNA of the CDR3: TGTGCCAGCTCACGACTGGACAGGGGGAACACTGAAGCTTTCTTT.

The chain joins TRBV7-3 to TRBJ2-5; no definite D call. The germline CDR1 and CDR2 sequences are SGHTA and FQGTGA. V dropped 3 bases and J dropped 7 bases, with 12 bases sitting between them. The CDR3 extends over 13 amino acids. The CDR3 reads CASSFGASGTQYF. The CDR3 nucleotides read TGTGCCAGCAGCTTTGGAGCATCGGGGACCCAGTACTTC.

The chain couples TRBV6-1 to TRBJ2-2, with a possible D match to TRBD1 (5 bases). CDR3 length: 15 residues. CDR1 is MNHNS, CDR2 SASEGT, per germline. The ends were cut back, 0 bases at V and 4 bases at J, with 9 bases in the middle. The CDR3: CASSEAGLGTGELFF. Here the CDR3 DNA reads TGTGCCAGCAGTGAAGCGGGGCTCGGCACCGGGGAGCTGTTTTTT.

Only a few counts were recorded for this clone. The chain combines TRBV25-1 with TRBJ2-4; D gene uncertain. The CDR3 has 14 amino acids. The germline gives CDR1 MGHDK, CDR2 SYGVNS. With 2 bases removed from V and 0 bases from J, the gap between germline ends came to 5 bases. The CDR3 reads CASSEAVAKNIQYF. As DNA, the CDR3 is TGTGCCAGCAGTGAAGCGGTAGCCAAAAACATTCAGTACTTC. Combining the CDR3 with reference TRBV25-1 and TRBJ2-4 gives the whole variable domain EADIYQTPRYLVIGTGKKITLECSQTMGHDKMYWYQQDPGMELHLIHYSYGVNSTEKGDLSSESTVSRIRTEHFPLTLESARPSHTSQYLCASSEAVAKNIQYFGAGTRLSVL.

In DNA, the CDR3 is TGTGCCACCAGCAGGGAAGGGTTTACTAATGAAAAACTGTTTTTT. The encoded protein is CATSREGFTNEKLFF. The rearrangement links TRBV15 to TRBJ1-4; D is unresolved. V lost 3 bases and J lost 2, with 10 bases in between. Germline CDR1 and CDR2: LNHNV and YYDKDF (reference sequence). The CDR3 is 15 amino acids.

J is TRBJ2-7 and V is TRBV5-1; D is unclear. CDR1 is SGHRS and CDR2 is YFSETQ in the germline V gene. The V end lost 1 base, the J end lost 0 bases, and 11 bases lay between the germline ends. CDR3 length equals 15 residues. This CDR3 reads CASSLLSESSYEQYF. The CDR3 DNA follows: TGCGCCAGCAGCTTGCTCAGCGAGAGCTCCTACGAGCAGTACTTC.

The V and J genes are TRBV11-2 and TRBJ1-5, with D unresolved. CDR3 length equals 15 residues. Germline V gene sequence: CDR1 SGHAT, CDR2 FQNNGV. Trimming removed 0 bases from V and 0 bases from J, with 6 bases in between. The CDR3 loop is CASSLDYYSNQPQHF. CDR3 in DNA: TGTGCCAGCAGCTTAGACTACTATAGCAATCAGCCCCAGCATTTT.

The chain links TRBV5-1 to TRBJ2-4; a possible D gene is TRBD2 (5 bases). The ends were cut back, 5 bases at V and 2 bases at J, with 14 bases in the middle. Germline V lookup: CDR1 SGHRS, CDR2 YFSETQ. The CDR3 has 15 residues. CDR3 protein: CASSAVPGSKNIQYF. CDR3 nucleotides: TGCGCCAGCAGTGCCGTGCCGGGGTCCAAAAACATTCAGTACTTC.

The V gene is TRBV7-2, the J gene TRBJ2-1; D not certain. Germline lookup yields CDR1 SGHTA and CDR2 FQGNSA. The ends were cut back, 5 bases at V and 9 bases at J, with 14 bases in the middle. The CDR3 spans 13 residues. CDR3 loop: CASSPGDRSEQFF. CDR3 coding DNA: TGTGCCAGCAGCCCCGGCGATCGAAGTGAGCAGTTCTTC. Full variable domain (remainder filled in from reference TRBV7-2 and TRBJ2-1): GAGVSQSPSNKVTEKGKDVELRCDPISGHTALYWYRQSLGQGLEFLIYFQGNSAPDKSGLPSDRFSAERTGGSVSTLTIQRTQQEDSAVYLCASSPGDRSEQFFGPGTRLTVL.

This chain connects TRBV7-9 to TRBJ1-5; D uncertain. Germline V gives CDR1 SEHNR, CDR2 FQNEAQ (reference sequence). Trimming took off 0 bases at V and 3 bases at J, with 6 bases between the two ends. The CDR3 is 14 residues long. In DNA, the CDR3 is TGTGCCAGCAGCTTAGCGGGCTCCAATCAGCCCCAGCATTTT. This translates into CASSLAGSNQPQHF.

The chain combines TRBV29-1 with TRBJ2-7, with D maybe TRBD2 (5 bases). In germline, CDR1 is SQVTM, CDR2 ANQGSEA. V was pared by 0 bases and J by 6 bases, with 12 bases between. This CDR3 spans 13 amino acids. The DNA of the CDR3 is TGCAGCGTTGAAGAACCCCGGGGTAGCGAGCAGTACTTC. As protein: CSVEEPRGSEQYF.

The chain carries TRBV29-1 and TRBJ1-2; no clear D. The CDR3 has 12 residues. The V gene lost 6 bases and the J gene lost 8 bases, with 16 bases spanning the gap. Per germline, CDR1 SQVTM and CDR2 ANQGSEA. CDR3 sequence: CSVQGLREGYTF. In DNA form, the CDR3 reads TGCAGCGTGCAAGGGCTCCGTGAGGGCTACACCTTC.

The V call is TRBV11-2, the J call TRBJ2-7; D might be TRBD1 or TRBD2, each matching 5 bases. V lost 5 bases, J lost 3 bases, and 17 bases lay in between. CDR1 SGHAT and CDR2 FQNNGV come from the germline V gene. The length of the CDR3 is 15 residues. The CDR3 sequence: CASSTPPGPLYEQYF. The CDR3 nucleotides are TGTGCCAGCAGCACCCCCCCGGGACCTCTCTACGAGCAGTACTTC.

This clone was detected once. The chain recombines TRBV29-1 with TRBJ1-2, with D unresolved. V lost 4 bases and J 6 bases, leaving 15 bases between the germline ends. This CDR3 has 13 residues. From germline, CDR1 is SQVTM and CDR2 ANQGSEA. CDR3 DNA sequence: TGCAGCGTTGCCGAGAACGGCTGGAATGGCTACACCTTC. Translation: CSVAENGWNGYTF.

The CDR3 DNA follows: TGTGCCAGCAGTGAGCGGGGATATGGCTACACCTTC. Encoded protein: CASSERGYGYTF. This rearrangement joins TRBV6-4 to TRBJ1-2; no definite D call. Looked up from germline, CDR1 is MRHNA and CDR2 is SNTAGT. Deletions cut 3 bases from V and 5 bases from J, with 7 bases between. The CDR3 length is 12 residues.

The chain recombines TRBV29-1 with TRBJ1-1; TRBD1 might be the D (5 bases). V lost 3 bases, J lost 1 base, and 15 bases lay in between. The length of the CDR3 is 15 residues. CDR1 is SQVTM, CDR2 ANQGSEA, per germline. In nucleotides, the CDR3 is TGCAGCGTTGAGGGGCAGGGAGGATGGAACACTGAAGCTTTCTTT. It codes for CSVEGQGGWNTEAFF.

This clone has just a few counts. V usage is TRBV11-3 and J usage is TRBJ1-1; 7 bases are a match to TRBD1. The CDR3 is made up of 12 amino acids. The V and J ends lost 6 bases and 4 bases, in that order; junction bases with no gene match: 2. The germline CDR1 and CDR2 sequences are SGHNT and YENEEA. CDR3 in amino acids: CASRRGLTEAFF. The CDR3 DNA reads as TGTGCCAGCAGAAGGGGGCTCACTGAAGCTTTCTTT.